This entry concerns a single T cell receptor beta chain. Its target is not known. At one end the junction does not follow the germline gene, possibly because of a read error. The data were taken from a study of T cell repertoires in cytomegalovirus infection. The overall study: The study used recently identified HLA-C-restricted and well-studied HLA-B-restricted CMV epitopes. Public signatures in TCR beta pointed to CMV infection and matching HLA type.

TCRdb processed the reads anew with MiXCR; each CDR3 protein has one entry. The sample holds tens of thousands of distinct CDR3 sequences; more than 15% are singletons and the top ten take 26%. The germline gives CDR1 SEHNR, CDR2 FQNEAQ (reference sequence). The CDR3 has 14 residues. The input for sequencing was CD8+ T cells from cultured PBMCs, taken from culture after CMV antigen stimulation. This TCR came from a human donor in good health (CMV status not recorded). Some clones in this sample may be carry-over from other donors' samples. V is TRBV7-9 and J is TRBJ2-6; no reliable D call. The chain's CDR3 is CASNDLKQPNVLTF. CDR3 sequence (DNA): TGTGCAAGCAACGACCTAAAACAGCCCAACGTCCTGACTTTC.